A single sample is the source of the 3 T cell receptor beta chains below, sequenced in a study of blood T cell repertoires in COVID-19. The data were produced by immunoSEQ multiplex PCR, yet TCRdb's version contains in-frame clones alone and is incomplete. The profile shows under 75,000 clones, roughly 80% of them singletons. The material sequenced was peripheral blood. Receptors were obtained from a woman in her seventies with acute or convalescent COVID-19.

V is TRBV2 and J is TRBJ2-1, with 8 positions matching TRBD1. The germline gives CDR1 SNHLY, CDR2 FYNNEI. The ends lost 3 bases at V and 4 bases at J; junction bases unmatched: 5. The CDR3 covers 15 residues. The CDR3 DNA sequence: TGTGCCAGCAGTGACGAAAGGACAGGGTACAATGAGCAGTTCTTC. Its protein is CASSDERTGYNEQFF.

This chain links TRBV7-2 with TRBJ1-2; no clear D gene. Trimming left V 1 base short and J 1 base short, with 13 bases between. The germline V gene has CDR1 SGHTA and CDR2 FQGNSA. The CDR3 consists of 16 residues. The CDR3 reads CASSLVGGLNNYGYTF. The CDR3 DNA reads TGTGCCAGCAGCTTAGTTGGCGGGCTGAATAACTATGGCTACACCTTC.

CDR3 bases: TGTGCCAGCAGCTGGGGACAGGCCTCGGACACCGGGGAGCTGTTTTTT. This gives the protein CASSWGQASDTGELFF. The V call is TRBV9, the J call TRBJ2-2; TRBD1 agrees at 8 bases. After removal of 4 bases from V and 3 bases from J, the junction contained 8 bases not matched to a gene. Germline CDR1 SGDLS, CDR2 YYNGEE. The CDR3 covers 16 residues.